The 10 T cell receptor beta chains below come from one sample, sequenced in a study of control samples from healthy donors and cancer patients. Some clones are missing from TCRdb's copy, which holds only in-frame ones; the method was immunoSEQ multiplex PCR. The sample has roughly 100,000 clones, roughly four fifths seen once; the top ten hold about 13%. The specimen sequenced was blood. The receptors originated from a woman between 50 and 59 years old in good health.

The chain carries TRBV7-2 and TRBJ2-3; TRBD2 matches at 8 bases. Germline values: CDR1 SGHTA, CDR2 FQGNSA. The CDR3 is 17 amino acids. V shed 6 bases and J 0 bases; nucleotides not matched to a gene: 11. The CDR3 sequence: CASSRNRPSGSTDTQYF. In DNA form, the CDR3 reads TGTGCCAGCAGTAGGAATCGGCCTAGCGGGAGCACAGATACGCAGTATTTT.

The CDR3 nucleotides read TGTGCCATCCAGTGGGCCGGGGGCGCAGATACGCAGTATTTT. It encodes CAIQWAGGADTQYF. The rearrangement uses TRBV28 and TRBJ2-3; the D gene could be TRBD1 or TRBD2 (6 bases each). V shed 10 bases and J shed 4 bases, with 18 bases lying between them. The CDR3 contains 14 residues. Germline values: CDR1 MDHEN, CDR2 SYDVKM.

V usage is TRBV7-2 and J usage is TRBJ1-1; D is ambiguous. Germline values: CDR1 SGHTA, CDR2 FQGNSA. Trimming took off 1 base at V and 1 base at J, with 4 bases between the two ends. The length of the CDR3 is 13 residues. The CDR3 is CASSLDPNTEAFF. CDR3 bases: TGTGCCAGCAGCTTAGATCCGAACACTGAAGCTTTCTTT.

The V call is TRBV9, the J call TRBJ2-7; unclear D gene. The germline gives CDR1 SGDLS, CDR2 YYNGEE. V was trimmed by 2 bases and J by 0 bases, leaving 9 bases between them. The CDR3 consists of 14 residues. The CDR3 is CASSVSGTSYEQYF. As DNA, the CDR3 is TGTGCCAGCAGCGTGTCGGGCACCTCCTACGAGCAGTACTTC.

V and J are TRBV29-1 and TRBJ2-2; the match to TRBD1 covers 8 bases. CDR3 length: 18 amino acids. V gave up 2 bases and J gave up 0 bases; unmatched junction bases: 11. Germline CDR1 is SQVTM and CDR2 is ANQGSEA. CDR3 sequence reads: CSVERWPGQDANTGELFF. CDR3 DNA sequence: TGCAGCGTTGAACGGTGGCCGGGACAGGACGCGAACACCGGGGAGCTGTTTTTT.

This clone was detected ten times or more. The V call is TRBV25-1, the J call TRBJ1-4, with D hard to call. Germline CDR1 MGHDK, CDR2 SYGVNS. The CDR3 spans 13 residues. V shed 1 base and J shed 8 bases, with 8 bases lying between them. CDR3 sequence (DNA): TGTGCCAGCAGTGAATTCGACGGGGAAAAACTGTTTTTT. As protein: CASSEFDGEKLFF.

The J gene is TRBJ1-2, the V gene TRBV18; D is uncertain. Per germline, CDR1 KGHSH and CDR2 LQKENI. The CDR3 runs to 13 residues. The V end lost 0 bases, the J end lost 4 bases, and 6 bases lay between the germline ends. The CDR3 DNA is TGTGCCAGCTCACCACCTTCTAGCTATGGCTACACCTTC. This sequence encodes CASSPPSSYGYTF.

The chain employs TRBV19 and TRBJ1-5; TRBD1 matches 9 bases. CDR1 is LNHDA, CDR2 SQIVND, per germline (reference sequence). The junction had 4 bases not matched to a gene; V was cut back by 6 bases and J by 4 bases. The CDR3 is made up of 14 amino acids. CDR3 region: CASRGTGRNQPQHF. The DNA of the CDR3 is TGTGCCAGTAGGGGGACAGGGAGGAATCAGCCCCAGCATTTT.

This clone was picked up a small number of times. As DNA, the CDR3 is TGTGCCAGCAGTGAACAGGGAGTGAACAATCAGCCCCAGCATTTT. Its protein product is CASSEQGVNNQPQHF. J is TRBJ1-5 and V is TRBV2; D is possibly TRBD1 (5 bases). Looked up from germline, CDR1 is SNHLY and CDR2 is FYNNEI. The CDR3 spans 15 residues. Between the trimmed V and J ends, which lost 2 bases and 3 bases, there was a span of 11 bases.

The gene calls are TRBV7-2 and TRBJ2-2, with D uncertain. Germline CDR1 SGHTA, CDR2 FQGNSA. V was cut by 2 bases and J by 9 bases, with 19 bases left in between. The CDR3 extends over 16 amino acids. The CDR3 sequence: CASSLRAGRVQWELFF. The CDR3 region has the DNA TGTGCCAGCAGCTTAAGGGCAGGACGGGTTCAGTGGGAGCTGTTTTTT.